This TCR beta chain was recovered during a study of blood T cell repertoires in COVID-19. In the study overall: The United States, Italy and Spain provided the acute and convalescent COVID-19 samples. Nucleic acid was either cDNA or gDNA, and it came from T cells, B-cell-depleted T cells, or PBMCs.

The CDR3 sequence is 16 residues long. Trimming stripped 0 bases from V and 4 bases from J, with 13 bases between. The V gene's germline CDR1 is LGHDT and CDR2 YNNKEL (reference sequence). Sequencing was performed with immunoSEQ multiplex PCR; in TCRdb, only in-frame clones are kept and a portion is missing. The table records roughly 280,000 clones, approximately 86% of them present only once. The J gene is TRBJ2-1, the V gene TRBV3-1 (or the pseudogene TRBV3-2), with D hard to call. The TCR sequence derives from a man aged 25 to 45 with active or convalescent COVID-19. What was sequenced was peripheral blood. The CDR3 bases are TGTGCCAGCAGCCAAGACCTGAAGCTCCTATACAATGAGCAGTTCTTC. It encodes CASSQDLKLLYNEQFF.